One and the same sample provided the 21 T cell receptor beta chains below, sequenced in a study of Graves' ophthalmopathy and Graves' hyperthyroidism. TCR beta CDR3 amplification used RNA transcripts. Second-round multiplex PCR came after first-round RT-PCR with HTBI primers. TCRdb re-analysed the multiplex PCR reads in MiXCR, keeping a single row per CDR3 protein. The data show a few hundred thousand distinct CDR3 sequences, just over 15% seen once. Material for sequencing was peripheral blood. All receptors come from a woman under 30 with stable Graves' hyperthyroidism.

The table lists this clonotype with many counts. J is TRBJ1-2 and V is TRBV20-1, with TRBD1 as a possible D gene (5 bases). The ends were cut back, 0 bases at V and 2 bases at J, with 13 bases in the middle. This CDR3 is built from 15 residues. Germline V gene data show CDR1 as DFQATT and CDR2 as SNEGSKA (reference sequence). The CDR3 protein is CSARDRPGVNYGYTF. The CDR3 bases are TGCAGTGCTAGAGATCGCCCGGGGGTGAACTATGGCTACACCTTC.

This clonotype occurred many times. The chain joins TRBV12-3 or TRBV12-4 to TRBJ1-2; unclear D gene. V was trimmed by 7 bases and J by 2 bases, leaving 11 bases between them. The CDR3 spans 13 residues. CDR3 in amino acids: CASTSGPNYGYTF. The CDR3 bases are TGTGCCAGCACCTCCGGGCCAAACTATGGCTACACCTTC.

This clonotype showed up many times. The chain uses TRBV6-1 and TRBJ1-3, with a weak D call TRBD1 (5 bases). V lost 8 bases, J lost 0 bases, and 14 bases lay in between. The CDR3 spans 15 residues. Germline V gene sequence: CDR1 MNHNS, CDR2 SASEGT. The CDR3 reads CASRSGRSSGNTIYF. CDR3 nucleotide sequence: TGTGCCAGCCGCTCGGGACGGAGCTCTGGAAACACCATATATTTT.

This chain uses TRBV5-1 with TRBJ2-5; D perhaps matches TRBD1 (5 bases). The DNA end is more similar to TRBJ2-1, so the J call may be wrong. This CDR3 has 14 residues. CDR1 SGHRS and CDR2 YFSETQ come from the germline V gene. CDR3 DNA sequence: TGCGCCAGCAGCCCCAAAGCCAGGGTCGATGAGCAGTTCTTC. Its translation: CASSPKARVDEQFF.

This clonotype was observed at least ten times. The gene calls are TRBV20-1 and TRBJ2-2; a possible D gene is TRBD2 (6 bases). The CDR3 runs 14 residues. Per germline, CDR1 DFQATT and CDR2 SNEGSKA (reference sequence). Trimming shortened V by 6 bases and J by 1 base, and 12 bases separated the two germline ends. This CDR3 is CSAGTGENTGELFF. The CDR3 DNA sequence: TGCAGTGCGGGGACGGGGGAGAACACCGGGGAGCTGTTTTTT.

This clonotype showed up many times. CDR3 in DNA: TGTGCCAGCAGCTCGTACAGGGCGGGAATCTACGAGCAGTACTTC. Encoded protein: CASSSYRAGIYEQYF. This chain uses TRBV7-9 with TRBJ2-7; D possibly matches TRBD1 or TRBD2 (6 bases each). The V end was cut by 4 bases, the J end by 3 bases, with 16 bases between. Germline V gene sequence: CDR1 SEHNR, CDR2 FQNEAQ (reference sequence). The CDR3 has 15 amino acids.

The V gene is TRBV2, the J gene TRBJ1-1; TRBD1 agrees at 7 bases. This CDR3 is built from 14 residues. Trimming cost V 6 bases and J 1 base; bases outside gene matches: 5. Germline-derived CDR1 and CDR2 are SNHLY and FYNNEI. The CDR3 region is CASRGQNTNTEAFF. DNA for the CDR3: TGTGCCAGCAGGGGACAGAATACGAACACTGAAGCTTTCTTT.

This chain connects TRBV5-1 to TRBJ1-6, with D possibly TRBD1 on 5 matching bases. CDR1 is SGHRS, CDR2 YFSETQ, per germline. Trimming took off 0 bases at V and 1 base at J, with 8 bases between the two ends. The CDR3 covers 16 residues. CDR3 DNA sequence: TGCGCCAGCAGCTTGGAAGGGGCGTCCTATAATTCACCCCTCCACTTT. Translating gives CASSLEGASYNSPLHF.

This clonotype was found many times. V and J are TRBV29-1 and TRBJ1-1, with unresolved D. The CDR3 is 11 amino acids. Per germline, CDR1 SQVTM and CDR2 ANQGSEA. V was clipped by 4 bases and J by 3 bases, with 6 bases between them. CDR3 region: CSVAVHTEAFF. CDR3 sequence (DNA): TGCAGCGTTGCGGTGCACACTGAAGCTTTCTTT.

This clonotype was counted ten times or more. The chain uses TRBV10-3 and TRBJ2-7; 8 nucleotides line up with TRBD1. From germline, CDR1 is ENHRY and CDR2 SYGVKD. The CDR3 runs to 18 residues. Losses at the gene ends were 0 bases for V and 3 bases for J; bases not matched to a gene: 13. In DNA, the CDR3 is TGTGCCATCAGTGAGTCTATAGACAGGGGAGAAAGTTTCTACGAGCAGTACTTC. Protein sequence: CAISESIDRGESFYEQYF.

This clonotype was seen many times. The CDR3 reads CASSLEDGRNQPQHF. In nucleotides, the CDR3 is TGTGCCAGCAGTTTGGAGGACGGAAGGAATCAGCCCCAGCATTTT. The chain carries TRBV12-3 or TRBV12-4 and TRBJ1-5; D gene unclear. Trimming removed 3 bases at V and 4 bases at J, with 13 bases between. The CDR3 consists of 15 residues.

This clonotype was counted at least ten times. The V and J genes are TRBV6-2 or TRBV6-3 and TRBJ2-6; the D gene is possibly TRBD2 (7 bases). Trimming cost V 1 base and J 4 bases, with 11 bases left between them. Germline assignment: CDR1 MNHEY and CDR2 SVGEGT. This CDR3 comprises 16 residues. The CDR3 loop is CASSYWGGPGANVLTF. The CDR3 DNA is TGTGCCAGCAGTTACTGGGGGGGGCCCGGGGCCAACGTCCTGACTTTC.

Ten or more counts support this clonotype. The chain employs TRBV6-5 and TRBJ2-5; 7 nucleotides agree with TRBD1. After removal of 2 bases from V and 1 base from J, the junction contained 1 base not matched to a gene. Germline lookup yields CDR1 MNHEY and CDR2 SVGAGI. The length of the CDR3 is 14 residues. The CDR3 sequence: CASSYRDSQETQYF. The CDR3 DNA follows: TGTGCCAGCAGTTACCGGGACAGCCAAGAGACCCAGTACTTC.

In its sample, this clonotype was seen many times. The chain uses TRBV28 and TRBJ1-1; 9 bases map to TRBD1. The CDR3 covers 15 residues. The V and J ends lost 11 bases and 3 bases, in that order; junction bases with no gene match: 13. Per the germline V gene, CDR1 is MDHEN and CDR2 is SYDVKM. CDR3 DNA sequence: TGTGCCGGCACCGTAGGACAGGGGTTTTACACTGAAGCTTTCTTT. It encodes CAGTVGQGFYTEAFF. Combining the CDR3 with reference TRBV28 and TRBJ1-1 gives the whole variable domain DVKVTQSSRYLVKRTGEKVFLECVQDMDHENMFWYRQDPGLGLRLIYFSYDVKMKEKGDIPEGYSVSREKKERFSLILESASTNQTSMYLCAGTVGQGFYTEAFFGQGTRLTVV.

Turning to this clonotype: Germline is not matched at one junction end, which may reflect a read error. V is TRBV7-2 and J is TRBJ2-7; D is tentatively TRBD1 or TRBD2 (6 bases each). The CDR3 contains 14 residues. Germline V gene data show CDR1 as SGHTA and CDR2 as FQGNSA. The chain's CDR3 is CANSSLGGLSEQYF. The CDR3 DNA sequence: TGTGCCAACAGCTCCCTAGGGGGGCTCTCCGAGCAGTACTTC.

This CDR3 reads CSARDGGGPNQPQHF. CDR3 bases: TGCAGTGCTAGAGACGGAGGGGGACCCAATCAGCCCCAGCATTTT. The chain carries TRBV20-1 and TRBJ1-5; maybe TRBD1 (6 bases). Germline V gives CDR1 DFQATT, CDR2 SNEGSKA (reference sequence). The V end lost 0 bases, the J end lost 3 bases, and 12 bases lay between the germline ends. This CDR3 region has 15 residues.

The chain employs TRBV6-1 and TRBJ1-1, with D perhaps matching TRBD1 (5 bases). The V gene lost 7 bases and the J gene lost 1 base, with 10 bases spanning the gap. CDR3 length equals 13 residues. In germline, CDR1 is MNHNS, CDR2 SASEGT. CDR3 bases: TGTGCCAGCAAAGCAGGGAGGAACACTGAAGCTTTCTTT. The encoded protein is CASKAGRNTEAFF.

This clonotype was found many times. The V call is TRBV19, the J call TRBJ1-6, with TRBD1 identical over 7 bases. CDR1 is LNHDA, CDR2 SQIVND, per germline (reference sequence). V lost 5 bases and J lost 7; bases outside the gene matches: 5. The CDR3 loop spans 14 amino acids. The CDR3 DNA reads TGTGCCAGTAGTCCGGGACAGCTAAATTCACCCCTCCACTTT. The encoded protein is CASSPGQLNSPLHF.

This clonotype was found many times. V is TRBV29-1 and J is TRBJ2-5, with D perhaps given as TRBD1 or TRBD2 (5 bases each). Germline values: CDR1 SQVTM, CDR2 ANQGSEA. V gave up 6 bases and J gave up 1 base, with 12 bases separating them. This CDR3 is built from 13 residues. The CDR3 sequence: CSVGVGSQETQYF. In nucleotides, the CDR3 is TGCAGCGTGGGGGTGGGATCCCAAGAGACCCAGTACTTC.

This clonotype has ten or more counts. This rearrangement joins TRBV12-5 to TRBJ1-1; perhaps TRBD1 as D (6 bases). V was clipped by 3 bases and J by 5 bases, with 13 bases between them. The CDR3 runs 14 residues. CDR1 is LGHNT and CDR2 is FRNRAP in the germline V gene. The CDR3 region has the DNA TGTGCTAGTGGTTTCAGGCGGACAGCGACTGAAGCTTTCTTT. This codes for CASGFRRTATEAFF.

Concerning this clonotype itself: An end of the junction does not agree with germline; a read error may underlie this. The gene calls are TRBV6-2 or TRBV6-3 and TRBJ1-5; D might be TRBD1 (6 bases). The CDR3 has 18 residues. Germline CDR1 reads MNHEY; CDR2 reads SVGEGT. The CDR3 reads CVSSSGTRFGDGNQPQHF. Written as DNA, the CDR3 is TGTGTCAGCAGCTCCGGGACACGCTTCGGTGACGGCAATCAGCCCCAGCATTTT.